Following are 12 T cell receptor beta chains from one sample sequenced in a study of blood T cell repertoires in COVID-19. Generated by immunoSEQ multiplex PCR, the TCRdb table keeps only in-frame clones and is missing some. Among about 180,000 clones listed, about 83% were seen once. Sequenced: PBMCs or T cells enriched from blood (not recorded which). These receptors were collected from a woman aged 25 to 39 who had recovered from COVID-19.

The CDR3 spells CASSLGRANEQFF. CDR3 DNA: TGTGCCAGCAGTCTGGGCAGGGCCAATGAGCAGTTCTTC. This rearrangement joins TRBV6-5 to TRBJ2-1; D perhaps matches TRBD1 (5 bases). The V end lost 5 bases, the J end lost 6 bases, and 11 bases lay between the germline ends. The CDR3 has 13 residues. Germline CDR1 is MNHEY and CDR2 is SVGAGI.

The rearrangement joins TRBV6-1 to TRBJ2-7; TRBD1 matches 8 bases. The V gene's germline CDR1 is MNHNS and CDR2 SASEGT. J lost 0 bases, V lost 0 bases, and 10 bases had no gene match. The CDR3 consists of 18 residues. CDR3: CASSEAYRGQDYSYEQYF. The CDR3 DNA sequence: TGTGCCAGCAGTGAAGCTTATAGGGGACAGGACTACTCCTACGAGCAGTACTTC.

V usage is TRBV20-1 and J usage is TRBJ2-2; D is ambiguous. CDR1 and CDR2 (germline): DFQATT, SNEGSKA (reference sequence). V was clipped by 3 bases and J by 0 bases, with 5 bases between them. The CDR3 totals 13 residues. The DNA for the CDR3 is TGCAGTGCTAGTCCCGCGAACACCGGGGAGCTGTTTTTT. This encodes CSASPANTGELFF.

This clone was found a few times. The chain is built from TRBV21-1 and TRBJ1-1. TRBV21-1 is termed a pseudogene. CDR3 length: 14 amino acids. CDR3 protein: CASSNITGNTEAFF. The CDR3 DNA is TGTGCCAGCAGCAACATAACGGGTAACACTGAAGCTTTCTTT.

The chain recombines TRBV5-1 with TRBJ1-5, with D unclear. The germline CDR1 and CDR2 sequences are SGHRS and YFSETQ. This CDR3 region has 15 residues. The V end was cut by 2 bases, the J end by 2 bases, with 11 bases between. The CDR3 DNA follows: TGCGCCAGCAGCTTCGCGGGTGGCGGCAATCAGCCCCAGCATTTT. It yields the protein CASSFAGGGNQPQHF. The full variable domain, in which reference TRBV5-1 and TRBJ1-5 provide the parts outside the CDR3, is KAGVTQTPRYLIKTRGQQVTLSCSPISGHRSVSWYQQTPGQGLQFLFEYFSETQRNKGNFPGRFSGRQFSNSRSEMNVSTLELGDSALYLCASSFAGGGNQPQHFGDGTRLSIL.

This clone was picked up one time. The gene calls are TRBV14 and TRBJ2-3, with 9 nucleotides matching TRBD2. With 5 bases clipped from V and 4 bases from J, the junction kept 10 bases outside the gene matches. CDR1 SGHDN and CDR2 FVKESK come from the germline V gene. The CDR3 is made up of 16 amino acids. CDR3 bases: TGTGCCAGCAGCAACTACGTAGCGGGAGTACCAGATACGCAGTATTTT. This gives the protein CASSNYVAGVPDTQYF.

The chain uses TRBV30 and TRBJ1-2, with a tentative D call TRBD1 (5 bases). The CDR3 loop spans 15 amino acids. V was shortened by 5 bases and J by 0 bases, with 16 bases between the two germline ends. Germline values: CDR1 GTSNPN, CDR2 SVGIG (reference sequence). The CDR3 DNA is TGTGCCTGGTTGGGACTGAGGAGGACTAACTATGGCTACACCTTC. It specifies CAWLGLRRTNYGYTF.

V and J are TRBV7-2 and TRBJ2-7; D is ambiguous. Germline V gives CDR1 SGHTA, CDR2 FQGNSA. The V and J ends lost 1 base and 2 bases respectively, with 18 bases between them. The CDR3 consists of 17 residues. CDR3 coding DNA: TGTGCCAGCAGCTTAGAATTGAGCGAGTTTAGTACCTACGAGCAGTACTTC. It translates to CASSLELSEFSTYEQYF.

J is TRBJ1-1 and V is TRBV7-9; TRBD1 is a possible D gene (5 bases). The V end was cut by 9 bases, the J end by 5 bases, with 19 bases between. This CDR3 spans 14 amino acids. Germline V gene data show CDR1 as SEHNR and CDR2 as FQNEAQ (reference sequence). The CDR3 nucleotides read TGTGCCAGTTTACGGGGGGGAGCCGATACTGAAGCTTTCTTT. This translates into CASLRGGADTEAFF.

The rearrangement links TRBV28 to TRBJ1-1; 7 bases map to TRBD1. The V gene's germline CDR1 is MDHEN and CDR2 SYDVKM. V shed 4 bases, J shed 7 bases, and the junction held 12 bases outside the gene matches. This CDR3 is built from 15 residues. The CDR3 nucleotides read TGTGCCAGCAGTTCCGTCGAGGGGGCGCTCAGTGAAGCTTTCTTT. It specifies CASSSVEGALSEAFF.

The V and J genes are TRBV2 and TRBJ1-2, with D possibly TRBD1 on 5 matching bases. The CDR3 has 13 amino acids. Germline-derived CDR1 and CDR2 are SNHLY and FYNNEI. Trimming pared 4 bases from V and 4 bases from J, leaving 10 bases between. CDR3 bases: TGTGCCAGCAGTGCACAAGGGGCCTATGGCTACACCTTC. It yields the protein CASSAQGAYGYTF.

This clone came up a few times. V is TRBV6-5 and J is TRBJ1-5; a weak D match, TRBD1 (5 bases). The CDR3 contains 15 residues. The germline gives CDR1 MNHEY, CDR2 SVGAGI. Trimming took off 8 bases at V and 0 bases at J, with 14 bases between the two ends. Written as DNA, the CDR3 is TGTGCCAGCGGCGGGACGGCAGATAGCAATCAGCCCCAGCATTTT. It is translated as CASGGTADSNQPQHF.